Below are 16 T cell receptor beta chains sequenced from a single sample in a study of blood T cell repertoires in COVID-19. TCRdb's table, derived via immunoSEQ multiplex PCR, lists solely in-frame clones and lacks some. The repertoire has hundreds of thousands of clones, around 90% of them found once; the top ten carry 5% to 5.5%. Sequenced: PBMCs or T cells enriched from blood (not recorded which). The source of these receptors is a man in his sixties who had recovered from COVID-19.

The chain uses TRBV29-1 and TRBJ2-1; D gene uncertain. V lost 6 bases and J lost 2, with 8 bases in between. The CDR3 runs 12 residues. Germline V gene lookup returns CDR1 SQVTM and CDR2 ANQGSEA. CDR3 DNA sequence: TGCAGCGTCATGCCAGCCTACAATGAGCAGTTCTTC. Residues: CSVMPAYNEQFF.

This chain uses TRBV3-1 (or the pseudogene TRBV3-2) with TRBJ2-1, with D hard to call. The CDR3 is 15 residues long. V was trimmed by 2 bases and J by 2 bases, leaving 10 bases between them. Per germline, CDR1 LGHDT and CDR2 YNNKEL (reference sequence). The CDR3 reads CASSQNGFTYNEQFF. For the CDR3, the DNA is TGTGCCAGCAGCCAAAACGGGTTTACCTACAATGAGCAGTTCTTC.

The chain joins TRBV28 to TRBJ2-3, with D possibly TRBD2 on 5 matching bases. The CDR3 extends over 15 amino acids. CDR1 is MDHEN and CDR2 is SYDVKM in the germline V gene. Trimming took off 6 bases at V and 2 bases at J, with 15 bases between the two ends. CDR3 in amino acids: CASSTRAENTDTQYF. DNA for the CDR3: TGTGCCAGCAGCACCAGAGCGGAAAACACAGATACGCAGTATTTT.

This chain links TRBV7-2 with TRBJ2-7; 10 positions match TRBD1. Germline V CDR1 and CDR2: SGHTA, FQGNSA. J was trimmed by 6 bases and V by 2 bases; bases with no gene match: 4. The length of the CDR3 is 14 residues. The CDR3 spells CASSLYGQGVEQYF. The CDR3 DNA follows: TGTGCCAGCAGCTTATACGGACAGGGGGTCGAGCAGTACTTC.

This chain uses TRBV28 with TRBJ2-1; a weak D match, TRBD1 (6 bases). This CDR3 has 14 residues. Trimming took off 4 bases at V and 4 bases at J, with 11 bases between the two ends. Per the germline V gene, CDR1 is MDHEN and CDR2 is SYDVKM. The CDR3 DNA sequence: TGTGCCAGCAGTTCCGGACAGAGATACAATGAGCAGTTCTTC. It encodes CASSSGQRYNEQFF. The full variable domain, its missing parts supplied by reference TRBV28 and TRBJ2-1, is DVKVTQSSRYLVKRTGEKVFLECVQDMDHENMFWYRQDPGLGLRLIYFSYDVKMKEKGDIPEGYSVSREKKERFSLILESASTNQTSMYLCASSSGQRYNEQFFGPGTRLTVL.

The J gene is TRBJ1-1, the V gene TRBV14; TRBD1 is a possible D gene (5 bases). Deletions cut 0 bases from V and 1 base from J, with 12 bases between. Germline values: CDR1 SGHDN, CDR2 FVKESK. There are 16 residues in the CDR3. The CDR3 reads CASSQDLGQGNTEAFF. The CDR3 nucleotides read TGTGCCAGCAGCCAAGACTTGGGGCAGGGGAACACTGAAGCTTTCTTT.

The rearrangement links TRBV11-2 to TRBJ2-2, with a possible D match to TRBD1 (5 bases). V lost 1 base and J 4 bases, leaving 10 bases between the germline ends. The CDR3 loop spans 15 amino acids. Germline V gene sequence: CDR1 SGHAT, CDR2 FQNNGV. CDR3 bases: TGTGCCAGCAGCTTAGTGGGGCTCGGCACCGGGGAGCTGTTTTTT. Its protein is CASSLVGLGTGELFF.

This chain connects TRBV5-1 to TRBJ2-1; maybe TRBD2 (5 bases). Germline V gene data show CDR1 as SGHRS and CDR2 as YFSETQ. The CDR3 has 12 residues. Trimming left V 4 bases short and J 8 bases short, with 10 bases between. The CDR3 DNA reads as TGCGCCAGCAGCATGGGCGGGTATGAGCAGTTCTTC. Protein sequence: CASSMGGYEQFF.

The gene calls are TRBV9 and TRBJ1-1; 12 bases are a match to TRBD1. The germline V gene has CDR1 SGDLS and CDR2 YYNGEE. CDR3 length: 14 residues. J gave up 11 bases and V 0 bases, and 5 bases lay outside the gene matches. CDR3 DNA sequence: TGTGCCAGCAGCGTAGGGGAGGGACAGGGGGCTGCTTTCTTT. Its translation: CASSVGEGQGAAFF.

The J gene is TRBJ1-1, the V gene TRBV25-1; 7 bases map to TRBD1. Germline V gene sequence: CDR1 MGHDK, CDR2 SYGVNS. V lost 6 bases and J lost 2; bases outside the gene matches: 3. The CDR3 loop spans 13 amino acids. The CDR3 nucleotides are TGTGCCAGCAGCAGACAGGGAAACACTGAAGCTTTCTTT. Its protein product is CASSRQGNTEAFF.

The rearrangement joins TRBV18 to TRBJ2-1; 7 nucleotides line up with TRBD1. Trimming took 6 bases from V and 0 from J; bases not matched to a gene: 20. The germline gives CDR1 KGHSH, CDR2 LQKENI. The CDR3 has 20 amino acids. The DNA of the CDR3 is TGTGCCAGCTCTTTTTATCGGGACAGTCCCGCAACGAGCTCCTACAATGAGCAGTTCTTC. Its translation: CASSFYRDSPATSSYNEQFF.

The chain recombines TRBV5-1 with TRBJ2-2; TRBD2 is a possible D gene (6 bases). This CDR3 contains 15 residues. Germline V lookup: CDR1 SGHRS, CDR2 YFSETQ. V lost 0 bases, J lost 7 bases, and 13 bases lay in between. CDR3 sequence: CASSLGGGGVGELFF. The CDR3 DNA reads TGCGCCAGCAGCTTGGGAGGCGGAGGGGTCGGGGAGCTGTTTTTT.

J is TRBJ1-2 and V is TRBV5-4; 9 bases are shared with TRBD1. CDR1 is SGHNT and CDR2 is YYREEE in the germline V gene (reference sequence). Unmatched junction bases numbered 2, after V lost 4 bases and J lost 1 base. This CDR3 has 14 amino acids. The chain's CDR3 is CASSVDRGNYGYTF. Here the CDR3 DNA reads TGTGCCAGCAGCGTGGACAGGGGTAACTATGGCTACACCTTC.

The rearrangement links TRBV6-1 to TRBJ2-7; tentative D call: TRBD2 (5 bases). Between the trimmed V and J ends, which lost 2 bases and 11 bases, there was a span of 16 bases. Per germline, CDR1 MNHNS and CDR2 SASEGT. This CDR3 is built from 13 residues. CDR3 coding DNA: TGTGCCAGCAGTGAACGGGGTTCGGCGTCCGAGTACTTC. As protein: CASSERGSASEYF.

This clone was picked up one time. The chain has TRBV28 and TRBJ2-5; TRBD2 matches 9 bases. The germline V gene encodes CDR1 MDHEN and CDR2 SYDVKM. The CDR3 sequence is 14 residues long. The V segment lost 6 bases and the J segment 6 bases; nucleotides outside the gene matches: 8. CDR3 nucleotides: TGTGCCAGCAGAATTAGCGGGAGTGCCAAGACCCAGTACTTC. Amino acids: CASRISGSAKTQYF.

The chain combines TRBV18 with TRBJ1-6; D gene ambiguous. The CDR3 runs to 15 residues. Between the trimmed V and J ends, which lost 5 bases and 5 bases, there was a span of 13 bases. Per germline, CDR1 KGHSH and CDR2 LQKENI. DNA of the CDR3: TGTGCCAGCTCAGAAAGACAAGGCAATAATTCACCCCTCCACTTT. This codes for CASSERQGNNSPLHF.